This is a list of T cell receptor beta chains from one sample in a study of control samples from healthy donors and cancer patients. Repertoires were generated with immunoSEQ multiplex PCR, while TCRdb's copy carries only in-frame clones and drops some. The sample lists about 120,000 clones, roughly nine tenths occurring once. The sample consisted of blood. The receptor source for this set is a woman under 30 in good health. CDR3s include the opening cysteine and the closing phenylalanine or tryptophan. The D gene is left open where the match is weak. Only some rows state a clone size, as once, few, many or a class for expanded clones.

d_call j_call v_call clone_size cdr3_nt cdr3_aa
TRBD2 TRBJ2-7 TRBV7-2 NA TGTGCCAGCAGCCAACGGGGACTAGCGGGCTCCTACGAGCAGTACTTC CASSQRGLAGSYEQYF
NA TRBJ2-7 TRBV7-2 NA TGTGCCAGCAGCCGCCGGCCCTACGAGCAGTACTTC CASSRRPYEQYF
NA TRBJ2-3 TRBV7-2 once TGTGCCAGCAGCTTACGGCTGGGGGGGGCAAAGACAGATACGCAGTATTTT CASSLRLGGAKTDTQYF
NA TRBJ1-1 TRBV19 NA TGTGCCAGTAGTTCCCCATTTGGAACTGAAGCTTTCTTT CASSSPFGTEAFF
NA TRBJ1-5 TRBV5-1 NA TGCGCCAGCAGCTTGCAGGGCCGGACGGATCAGCCCCAGCATTTT CASSLQGRTDQPQHF
NA TRBJ1-3 TRBV29-1 once TGCAGCGTTGGAGACGGACTAGCTGGAAACACCATATATTTT CSVGDGLAGNTIYF
TRBD2 TRBJ2-2 TRBV7-2 NA TGTGCCAGCAGCTTAGTGGGTAGCGGGAGATCCGGGGAGCTGTTTTTT CASSLVGSGRSGELFF
NA TRBJ1-3 TRBV30 NA TGTGCCTGGAGTCGACTGGTTGGAAACACCATATATTTT CAWSRLVGNTIYF
NA TRBJ1-4 TRBV18 NA TGTGCCAGCTCACCAGGGGGTAATGAAAAACTGTTTTTT CASSPGGNEKLFF
TRBD2 TRBJ2-1 TRBV28 NA TGTGCCAGCAGTACACCTCTTAGCGGGATCCCCAATGAGCAGTTCTTC CASSTPLSGIPNEQFF
NA TRBJ2-7 TRBV29-1 once TGCAGCGTTGAAGACAGCCATACCTACGAGCAGTACTTC CSVEDSHTYEQYF
TRBD1 TRBJ1-4 TRBV10-1 NA TGCGCCAGCAGGGACAGACAGGGGAGGGCCCTCAAGGAAAAACTGTTTTTT CASRDRQGRALKEKLFF
TRBD2 TRBJ2-1 TRBV19 NA TGTGCCAGTAGTATAAATCCCTCTCGGACTAGCGGGAGATACAATGAGCAGTTCTTC CASSINPSRTSGRYNEQFF
NA TRBJ2-3 TRBV5-6 NA TGTGCCAGCAGCTTGCAGGGCACAGATACGCAGTATTTT CASSLQGTDTQYF
NA TRBJ2-1 TRBV7-2 NA TGTGCCAGCAGTTTTACCCCGGGACGCGAGCAGTTCTTC CASSFTPGREQFF
NA TRBJ1-2 TRBV7-2 NA TGTGCCAGCAGCTTAGAGGCAGGGAGGAACTATGGCTACACCTTC CASSLEAGRNYGYTF
NA TRBJ2-7 TRBV28 NA TGTGCCAGCAGTTTAAGCCAGTACCACGAGCAGTACTTC CASSLSQYHEQYF
NA TRBJ2-7 TRBV6-2/TRBV6-3 NA TGTGCCAGCAGTTACCACCGCGAGCAGTACTTC CASSYHREQYF